This T cell receptor beta chain is drawn from a study of PD-L1 blockade in urothelial cancer. Study information: Patients began atezolizumab, 1,200 mg intravenously every 3 weeks, at some point between 2012 and 2014. T cells numbered a median of about 140,000 in the blood samples.

CDR1 and CDR2 from the germline V gene are MRHNA and SNTAGT. The CDR3 spans 15 residues. Trimming at V came to 3 bases and at J to 4 bases, leaving 4 bases not matched to a gene. As regards this clone: Antigen: not known.

Here immunoSEQ multiplex PCR was the method, and the copy in TCRdb shows in-frame clones only, minus some. This table holds tens of thousands of clones, around nine tenths found once. Overall study results and limits: Pretreatment peripheral blood TCR clonality that fell below the median predicted better survival among the patients studied.

This specimen was PBMCs, taken around atezolizumab (anti-PD-L1) treatment. The TCR sequence derives from a man in his sixties with urothelial cancer. The gene calls are TRBV6-4 and TRBJ2-7; 12 bases match TRBD1. This CDR3 is CASSEMGQGAYEQYF. CDR3 DNA sequence: TGTGCCAGCAGTGAAATGGGACAGGGGGCGTACGAGCAGTACTTC.